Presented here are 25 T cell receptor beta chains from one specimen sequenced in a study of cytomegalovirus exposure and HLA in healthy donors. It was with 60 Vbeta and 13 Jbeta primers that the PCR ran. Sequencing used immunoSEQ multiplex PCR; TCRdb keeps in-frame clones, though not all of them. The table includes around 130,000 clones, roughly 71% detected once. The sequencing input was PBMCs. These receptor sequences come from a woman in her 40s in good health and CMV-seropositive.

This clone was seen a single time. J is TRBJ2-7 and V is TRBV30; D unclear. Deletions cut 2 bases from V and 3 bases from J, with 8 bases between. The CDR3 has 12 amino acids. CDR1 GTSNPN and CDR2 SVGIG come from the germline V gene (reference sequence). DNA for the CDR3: TGTGCCTGGAGTCCCTCTTTCTACGAGCAGTACTTC. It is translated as CAWSPSFYEQYF.

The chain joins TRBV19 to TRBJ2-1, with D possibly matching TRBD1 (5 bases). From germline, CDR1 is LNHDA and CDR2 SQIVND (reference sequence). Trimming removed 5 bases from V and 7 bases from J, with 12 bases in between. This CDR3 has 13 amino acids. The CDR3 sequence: CASSPRVGNEQFF. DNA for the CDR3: TGTGCCAGTAGTCCCAGGGTGGGGAATGAGCAGTTCTTC. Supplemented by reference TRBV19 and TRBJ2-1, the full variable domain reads DGGITQSPKYLFRKEGQNVTLSCEQNLNHDAMYWYRQDPGQGLRLIYYSQIVNDFQKGDIAEGYSVSREKKESFPLTVTSAQKNPTAFYLCASSPRVGNEQFFGPGTRLTVL.

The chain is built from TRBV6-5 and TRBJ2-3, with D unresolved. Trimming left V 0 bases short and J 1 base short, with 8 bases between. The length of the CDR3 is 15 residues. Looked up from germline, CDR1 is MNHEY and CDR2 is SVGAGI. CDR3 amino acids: CASSYSIQGTDTQYF. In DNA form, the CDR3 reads TGTGCCAGCAGTTACTCGATTCAGGGCACAGATACGCAGTATTTT.

The DNA of the CDR3 is TGTGCCAGTACGTGGGAGGCATCGGGGGATACGCAGTATTTT. It is translated as CASTWEASGDTQYF. V gene TRBV19 combines with J gene TRBJ2-3, with D maybe TRBD2 (6 bases). V lost 7 bases, J lost 6 bases, and 17 bases lay in between. The germline CDR1 and CDR2 sequences are LNHDA and SQIVND (reference sequence). The CDR3 length is 14 residues. Full variable domain (rest looked up from reference TRBV19 and TRBJ2-3): DGGITQSPKYLFRKEGQNVTLSCEQNLNHDAMYWYRQDPGQGLRLIYYSQIVNDFQKGDIAEGYSVSREKKESFPLTVTSAQKNPTAFYLCASTWEASGDTQYFGPGTRLTVL.

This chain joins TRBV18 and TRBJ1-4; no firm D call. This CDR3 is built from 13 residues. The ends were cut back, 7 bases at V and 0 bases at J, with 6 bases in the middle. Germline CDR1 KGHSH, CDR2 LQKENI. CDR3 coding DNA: TGTGCCAGCTGCGCCACAACTAATGAAAAACTGTTTTTT. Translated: CASCATTNEKLFF.

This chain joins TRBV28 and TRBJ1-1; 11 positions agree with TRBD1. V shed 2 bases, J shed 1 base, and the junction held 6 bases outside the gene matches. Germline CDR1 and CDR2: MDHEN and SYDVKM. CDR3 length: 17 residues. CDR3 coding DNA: TGTGCCAGCAGTTTACCCTGGGACAGGGGGGCGAACACTGAAGCTTTCTTT. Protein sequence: CASSLPWDRGANTEAFF. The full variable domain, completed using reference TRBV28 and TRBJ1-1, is DVKVTQSSRYLVKRTGEKVFLECVQDMDHENMFWYRQDPGLGLRLIYFSYDVKMKEKGDIPEGYSVSREKKERFSLILESASTNQTSMYLCASSLPWDRGANTEAFFGQGTRLTVV.

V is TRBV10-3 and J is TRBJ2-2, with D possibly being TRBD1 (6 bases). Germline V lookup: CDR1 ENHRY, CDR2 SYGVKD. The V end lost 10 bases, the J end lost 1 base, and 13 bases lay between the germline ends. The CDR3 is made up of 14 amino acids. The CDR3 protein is CATRKQGNTGELFF. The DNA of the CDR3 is TGTGCCACCAGGAAACAGGGGAACACCGGGGAGCTGTTTTTT.

Written as DNA, the CDR3 is TGTGCCACCAGCAGAGGCCGCCGGGACAGCTCCTACGAGCAGTACTTC. It yields the protein CATSRGRRDSSYEQYF. The chain uses TRBV15 and TRBJ2-7, with TRBD1 matching 7 bases. The ends lost 1 base at V and 0 bases at J; junction bases unmatched: 6. The CDR3 contains 16 residues. Germline loops: CDR1 LNHNV, CDR2 YYDKDF (reference sequence).

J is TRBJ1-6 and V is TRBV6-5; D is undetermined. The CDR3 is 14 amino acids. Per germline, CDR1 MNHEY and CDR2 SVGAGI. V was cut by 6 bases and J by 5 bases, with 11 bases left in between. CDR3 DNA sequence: TGTGCCAGCAGCCCGACGGAGAATAATTCACCCCTCCACTTT. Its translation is CASSPTENNSPLHF.

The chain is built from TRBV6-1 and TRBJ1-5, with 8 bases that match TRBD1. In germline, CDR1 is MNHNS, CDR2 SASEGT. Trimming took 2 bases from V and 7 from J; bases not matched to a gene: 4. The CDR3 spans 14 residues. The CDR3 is CASSELDRGQPQHF. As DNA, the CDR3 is TGTGCCAGCAGTGAACTAGACAGGGGACAGCCCCAGCATTTT.

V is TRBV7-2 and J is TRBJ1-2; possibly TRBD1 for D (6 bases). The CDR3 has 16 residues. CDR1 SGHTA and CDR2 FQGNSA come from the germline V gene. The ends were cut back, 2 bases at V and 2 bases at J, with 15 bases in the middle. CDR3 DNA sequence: TGTGCCAGCAGCTTACCCGATACAGGGCGGAACTATGGCTACACCTTC. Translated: CASSLPDTGRNYGYTF.

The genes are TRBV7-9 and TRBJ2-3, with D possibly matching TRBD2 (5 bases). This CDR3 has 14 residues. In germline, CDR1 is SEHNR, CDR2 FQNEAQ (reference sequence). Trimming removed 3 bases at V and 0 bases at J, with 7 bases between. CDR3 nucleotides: TGTGCCAGCAGCTTCACGGGAAGCACAGATACGCAGTATTTT. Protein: CASSFTGSTDTQYF.

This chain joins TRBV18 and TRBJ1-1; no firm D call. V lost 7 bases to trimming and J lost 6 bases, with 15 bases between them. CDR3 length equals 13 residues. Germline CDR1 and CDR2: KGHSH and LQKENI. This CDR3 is CASCPSRNSEAFF. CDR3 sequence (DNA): TGTGCCAGCTGCCCGTCGAGAAACTCTGAAGCTTTCTTT.

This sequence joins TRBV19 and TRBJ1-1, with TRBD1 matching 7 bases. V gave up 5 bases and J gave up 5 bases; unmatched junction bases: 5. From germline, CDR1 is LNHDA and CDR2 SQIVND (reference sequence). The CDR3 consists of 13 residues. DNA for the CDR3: TGTGCCAGTAGTTGGACAGGCGGTACTGAAGCTTTCTTT. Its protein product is CASSWTGGTEAFF.

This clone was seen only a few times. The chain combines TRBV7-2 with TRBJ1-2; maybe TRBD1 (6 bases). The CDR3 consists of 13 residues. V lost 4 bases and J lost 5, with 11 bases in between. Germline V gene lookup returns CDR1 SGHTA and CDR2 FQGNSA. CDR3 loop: CASSSRTVYGYTF. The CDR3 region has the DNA TGTGCCAGCAGCTCACGGACAGTGTATGGCTACACCTTC.

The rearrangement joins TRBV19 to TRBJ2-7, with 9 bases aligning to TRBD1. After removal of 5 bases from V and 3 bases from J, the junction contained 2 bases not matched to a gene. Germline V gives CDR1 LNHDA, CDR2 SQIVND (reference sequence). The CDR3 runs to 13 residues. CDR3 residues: CASSRDRDYEQYF. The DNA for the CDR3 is TGTGCCAGTAGTCGGGACAGGGACTACGAGCAGTACTTC.

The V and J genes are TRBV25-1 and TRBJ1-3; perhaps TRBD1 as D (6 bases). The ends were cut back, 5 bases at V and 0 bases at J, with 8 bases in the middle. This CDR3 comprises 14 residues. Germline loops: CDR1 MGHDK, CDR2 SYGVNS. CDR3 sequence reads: CASSTGHSGNTIYF. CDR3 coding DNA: TGTGCCAGCAGTACAGGGCACTCTGGAAACACCATATATTTT.

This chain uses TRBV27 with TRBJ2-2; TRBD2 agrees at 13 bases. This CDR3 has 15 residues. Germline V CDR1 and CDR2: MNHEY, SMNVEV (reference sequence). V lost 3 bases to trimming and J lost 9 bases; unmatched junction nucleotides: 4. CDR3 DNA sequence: TGTGCCAGCAGTTTGGGACTAGCGGGACTCTGGGAGCTGTTTTTT. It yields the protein CASSLGLAGLWELFF.

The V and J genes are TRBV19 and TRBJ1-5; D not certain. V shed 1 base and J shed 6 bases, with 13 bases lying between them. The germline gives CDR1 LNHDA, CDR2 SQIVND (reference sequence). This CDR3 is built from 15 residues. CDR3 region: CASSIVGRTSQPQHF. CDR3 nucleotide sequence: TGTGCCAGTAGTATAGTGGGGAGGACCAGTCAGCCCCAGCATTTT. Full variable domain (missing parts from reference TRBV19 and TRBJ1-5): DGGITQSPKYLFRKEGQNVTLSCEQNLNHDAMYWYRQDPGQGLRLIYYSQIVNDFQKGDIAEGYSVSREKKESFPLTVTSAQKNPTAFYLCASSIVGRTSQPQHFGDGTRLSIL.

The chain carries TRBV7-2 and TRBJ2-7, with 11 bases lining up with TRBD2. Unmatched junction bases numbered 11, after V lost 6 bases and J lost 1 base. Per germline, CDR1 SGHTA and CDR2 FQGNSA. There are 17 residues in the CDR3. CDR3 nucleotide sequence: TGTGCCAGCAGTTACTCCGGGACTAGCGGAGCTTCCTACGAGCAGTACTTC. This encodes CASSYSGTSGASYEQYF.

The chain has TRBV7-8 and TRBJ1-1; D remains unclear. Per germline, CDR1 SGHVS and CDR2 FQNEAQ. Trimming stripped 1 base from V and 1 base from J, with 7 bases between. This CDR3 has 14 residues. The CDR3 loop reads CASSLVRGNTEAFF. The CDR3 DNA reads TGTGCCAGCAGCTTAGTACGAGGGAACACTGAAGCTTTCTTT. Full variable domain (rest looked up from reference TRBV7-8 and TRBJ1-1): GAGVSQSPRYKVAKRGQDVALRCDPISGHVSLFWYQQALGQGPEFLTYFQNEAQLDKSGLPSDRFFAERPEGSVSTLKIQRTQQEDSAVYLCASSLVRGNTEAFFGQGTRLTVV.

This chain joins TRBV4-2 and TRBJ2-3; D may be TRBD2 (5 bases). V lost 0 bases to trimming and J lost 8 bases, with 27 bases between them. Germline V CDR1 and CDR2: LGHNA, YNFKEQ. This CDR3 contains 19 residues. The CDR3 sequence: CASSQEASVGVQPGGTQYF. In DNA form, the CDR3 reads TGTGCCAGCAGCCAAGAAGCCTCAGTCGGGGTCCAGCCAGGCGGTACGCAGTATTTT.

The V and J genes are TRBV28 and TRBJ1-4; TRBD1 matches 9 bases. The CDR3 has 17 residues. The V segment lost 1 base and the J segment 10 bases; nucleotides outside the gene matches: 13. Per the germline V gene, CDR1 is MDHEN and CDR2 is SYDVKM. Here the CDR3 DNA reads TGTGCCAGCAGTTTATCTCCGGGGACAGGGCTTATTTCAAAACTGTTTTTT. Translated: CASSLSPGTGLISKLFF.

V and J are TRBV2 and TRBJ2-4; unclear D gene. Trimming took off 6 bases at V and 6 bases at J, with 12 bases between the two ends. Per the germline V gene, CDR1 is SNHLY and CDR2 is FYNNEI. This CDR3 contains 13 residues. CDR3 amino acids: CASSPESRNIQYF. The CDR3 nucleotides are TGTGCCAGCAGCCCTGAGTCAAGAAACATTCAGTACTTC.

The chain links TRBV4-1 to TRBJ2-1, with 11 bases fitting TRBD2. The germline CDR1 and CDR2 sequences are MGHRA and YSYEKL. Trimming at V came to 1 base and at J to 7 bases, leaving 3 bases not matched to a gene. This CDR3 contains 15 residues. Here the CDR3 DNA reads TGCGCCAGCAGCCAAGTAGCGGGGGGGCCTAATGAGCAGTTCTTC. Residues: CASSQVAGGPNEQFF.